The entry below gives a single TCR beta chain sequence along with its context. Profiled with immunoSEQ multiplex PCR; TCRdb holds only in-frame clones, not every one. Here the sample spans about 1.4 million clones, 95% to 97% being singletons. The entry originates in a study of shared clonotypes between healthy human individuals. The CDR3 is made up of 17 amino acids. The junction had 16 bases not matched to a gene; V was cut back by 4 bases and J by 5 bases. CDR1 is SGHDN and CDR2 is FVKESK in the germline V gene. The V gene is TRBV14, the J gene TRBJ2-7, with 8 bases matching TRBD1. The origin of this receptor is a man aged 25-40 years in good health. The sample consisted of naive CD4+ T cells sorted from blood. Indicated subset: CD45RA+ positively selected. This CDR3 reads CASSPSLPRQGFHEQYF. CDR3 nucleotides: TGTGCCAGCAGCCCAAGCCTTCCGAGACAGGGGTTCCACGAGCAGTACTTC.